The rows below give T cell receptor beta chains drawn from one sample of a study of Ad26.COV2.S vaccination and SARS-CoV-2 variants. Method: immunoSEQ multiplex PCR; TCRdb's copy keeps in-frame clones and lacks some. The sample gives about 410,000 clones, around 92% of which show up once; about 1.7% is in the top ten. The material sequenced was peripheral blood, taken in a trial of Ad26.COV2.S vaccine versus placebo. The receptors were gathered from a person between 18 and 65 years old who received the Ad26.COV2.S COVID-19 vaccine or a placebo. CDR3s leave out the opening cysteine and the closing phenylalanine or tryptophan.

J gene | V gene | CDR3 protein
TRBJ2-3 | TRBV11-2 | ASSLDLRGQY
TRBJ1-4 | TRBV9 | ASSATGEGRLNEKLF
TRBJ2-5 | TRBV27 | ASSTKGTLYQETQY
TRBJ1-2 | TRBV19 | ASDSGGNYGYT
TRBJ1-3 | TRBV6-5 | ASSYSTGPSGNTIY
TRBJ1-1 | TRBV19 | ASRAGRGPNTEAF
TRBJ1-1 | TRBV29-1 | SIEGHMNTEAF
TRBJ1-1 | TRBV30 | AWSPLVQADTEAF
TRBJ2-1 | TRBV25-1 | ASSRGNRVVSGEQF
TRBJ2-7 | TRBV11-3 | ASSSGTPYEQY
TRBJ1-4 | TRBV29-1 | SVAVLNEKLF
TRBJ2-6 | TRBV6-2/TRBV6-3 | ASSPRAYSSGANVLT
TRBJ2-7 | TRBV11-2 | ASSSSGGPSYEQY
TRBJ2-4 | TRBV29-1 | SVRGGLAKNIQY
TRBJ2-7 | TRBV5-4 | ASSLESGLSSYEQY
TRBJ2-2 | TRBV7-2 | ASSFAAFTGELF
TRBJ2-1 | TRBV18 | ASSPLTAAYNEQF
TRBJ1-4 | TRBV11-3 | ASSLAGSTNEKLF
TRBJ1-5 | TRBV19 | ASSNLRDKNQPQH
TRBJ1-5 | TRBV20-1 | SASRSNQPQH
TRBJ1-1 | TRBV20-1 | SARGRTEAF
TRBJ2-2 | TRBV5-1 | ASRTRTGDTGELF
TRBJ2-7 | TRBV7-9 | ASSLLSPNRDRGTFEQY
TRBJ1-2 | TRBV5-6 | ASSLRTDHGYT
TRBJ2-7 | TRBV4-3 | ASSQQDGAYEQY
TRBJ1-3 | TRBV18 | ASSPPGRSSGNTIY
TRBJ1-6 | TRBV5-1 | ASSPFGQGGFGSPLH
TRBJ1-1 | TRBV7-2 | ASSLISGGHTEAF
TRBJ1-5 | TRBV6-2/TRBV6-3 | ASSYDRAQPQH
TRBJ1-2 | TRBV6-5 | ASSSGDREGYT
TRBJ1-2 | TRBV11-2 | ASSATGNYGYT
TRBJ1-1 | TRBV28 | ASTTTGATEAF
TRBJ1-4 | TRBV9 | ASSVDFSTNEKLF
TRBJ2-7 | TRBV18 | ASSPNSYEQY
TRBJ2-7 | TRBV27 | ASRRSDYYEQY
TRBJ1-1 | TRBV5-4 | ASSLGQRIEAF
TRBJ2-2 | TRBV6-5 | ASAEGVLNTGELF
TRBJ1-5 | TRBV28 | ASSNMGRVDQPQH